Shown below are 10 T cell receptor beta chains from a single sample sequenced in a study of blood T cell repertoires in COVID-19. Here immunoSEQ multiplex PCR was the method, and the copy in TCRdb shows in-frame clones only, minus some. The sample holds 130,000 to 150,000 clones; around 80% are singletons and the top ten take 5.5% to 8%. Sequencing was done on a sample of peripheral blood. These receptors all stem from a human donor in a cohort sampled during active COVID-19.

This chain joins TRBV21-1 and TRBJ2-1; TRBD2, the D gene given by the table, was not confirmed from the DNA. TRBV21-1 is described as a pseudogene. The CDR3 is made up of 15 amino acids. CDR3 region: CASSSVTSGGNEQFF. CDR3 DNA: TGTGCCAGCAGCAGTGTGACTAGCGGGGGTAATGAGCAGTTCTTC.

This chain links TRBV5-1 with TRBJ1-1; no clear D gene. CDR3 length equals 14 residues. V lost 0 bases to trimming and J lost 2 bases, with 8 bases between them. CDR1 is SGHRS and CDR2 is YFSETQ in the germline V gene. The CDR3 loop is CASSLDKINTEAFF. The CDR3, as DNA: TGCGCCAGCAGCTTGGACAAAATTAACACTGAAGCTTTCTTT.

The chain couples TRBV7-2 to TRBJ1-6, with TRBD1 as a possible D gene (6 bases). The CDR3 has 15 residues. Germline V lookup: CDR1 SGHTA, CDR2 FQGNSA. V was cut by 5 bases and J by 6 bases, with 14 bases left in between. The CDR3 protein is CASSNHRAGNSPLHF. CDR3 coding DNA: TGTGCCAGCAGCAACCACAGGGCCGGTAATTCACCCCTCCACTTT. The variable domain in full, with the rest retrieved from reference TRBV7-2 and TRBJ1-6, is GAGVSQSPSNKVTEKGKDVELRCDPISGHTALYWYRQSLGQGLEFLIYFQGNSAPDKSGLPSDRFSAERTGGSVSTLTIQRTQQEDSAVYLCASSNHRAGNSPLHFGNGTRLTVT.

This clone has a handful of counts. The V and J genes are TRBV19 and TRBJ1-3; D is undetermined. Trimming left V 7 bases short and J 4 bases short, with 11 bases between. CDR3 size: 13 residues. The germline V gene encodes CDR1 LNHDA and CDR2 SQIVND (reference sequence). In nucleotides, the CDR3 is TGTGCCAGTACGGAGGTCTTCGGAAACACCATATATTTT. As protein: CASTEVFGNTIYF.

The V and J genes are TRBV6-5 and TRBJ2-3, with TRBD2 identical over 11 bases. The CDR3 loop spans 15 amino acids. Germline values: CDR1 MNHEY, CDR2 SVGAGI. With V trimmed by 6 bases and J by 1 base, 3 bases remained unmatched. CDR3 sequence (DNA): TGTGCCAGCAGCTATAGCGGGGGGGGCACAGATACGCAGTATTTT. Its protein is CASSYSGGGTDTQYF.

CDR3 bases: TGCGCCAGCAGCCAAGACCCGCGGGGGGCCGCGAACACCGGGGAGCTGTTTTTT. As protein: CASSQDPRGAANTGELFF. The chain has TRBV4-3 and TRBJ2-2; TRBD2 matches 8 bases. From germline, CDR1 is LGHNA and CDR2 YSLEER. The CDR3 runs to 18 residues. V was clipped by 0 bases and J by 0 bases; unmatched bases: 6.

The chain couples TRBV20-1 to TRBJ2-7; tentative D call: TRBD1 (5 bases). Germline CDR1 reads DFQATT; CDR2 reads SNEGSKA (reference sequence). CDR3 length: 11 residues. With 6 bases removed from V and 3 bases from J, the gap between germline ends came to 9 bases. The CDR3 loop is CSATTVYEQYF. CDR3 coding DNA: TGCAGTGCAACGACAGTCTACGAGCAGTACTTC.

CDR3 DNA sequence: TGTGCCAGCAGCGTAGCAGGAGGGGAGCTGTTTTTT. This translates into CASSVAGGELFF. The chain carries TRBV9 and TRBJ2-2; D unclear. CDR3 length equals 12 residues. Germline V gene lookup returns CDR1 SGDLS and CDR2 YYNGEE. The germline V and J ends were trimmed by 0 bases and 8 bases, with 5 bases remaining between them. Based on the CDR3 plus reference TRBV9 and TRBJ2-2, the full variable domain is DSGVTQTPKHLITATGQRVTLRCSPRSGDLSVYWYQQSLDQGLQFLIQYYNGEERAKGNILERFSAQQFPDLHSELNLSSLELGDSALYFCASSVAGGELFFGEGSRLTVL.

The rearrangement joins TRBV5-6 to TRBJ2-5, with 7 nucleotides matching TRBD1. This CDR3 is 13 amino acids long. Germline V gives CDR1 SGHDT, CDR2 YYEEEE. V gave up 4 bases and J gave up 1 base; unmatched junction bases: 1. CDR3 loop: CASSRDSQETQYF. DNA of the CDR3: TGTGCCAGCAGCCGGGACAGCCAAGAGACCCAGTACTTC.

This sequence joins TRBV7-8 and TRBJ2-2; D perhaps matches TRBD1 (6 bases). The CDR3 length is 15 residues. Per germline, CDR1 SGHVS and CDR2 FQNEAQ. Trimming shortened V by 5 bases and J by 0 bases, and 10 bases separated the two germline ends. The CDR3 DNA reads as TGTGCCAGCAGCCCTCGGACAGCGAACACCGGGGAGCTGTTTTTT. This encodes CASSPRTANTGELFF.